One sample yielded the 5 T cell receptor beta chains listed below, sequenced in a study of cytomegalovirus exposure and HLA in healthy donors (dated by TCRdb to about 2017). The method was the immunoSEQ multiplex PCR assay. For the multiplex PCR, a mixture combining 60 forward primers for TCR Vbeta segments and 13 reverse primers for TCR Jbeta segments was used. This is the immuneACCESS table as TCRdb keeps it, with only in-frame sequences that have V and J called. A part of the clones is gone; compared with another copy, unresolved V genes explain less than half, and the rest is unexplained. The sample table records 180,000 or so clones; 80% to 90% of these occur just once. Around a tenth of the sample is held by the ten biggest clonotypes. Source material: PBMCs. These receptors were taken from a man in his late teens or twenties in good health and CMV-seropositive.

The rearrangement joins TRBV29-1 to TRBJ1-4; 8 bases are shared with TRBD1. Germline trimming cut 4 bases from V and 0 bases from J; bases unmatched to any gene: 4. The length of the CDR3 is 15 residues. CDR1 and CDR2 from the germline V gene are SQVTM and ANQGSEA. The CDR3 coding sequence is TGCAGCGTTGTGGGGACAGGTGCAACTAATGAAAAACTGTTTTTT. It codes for CSVVGTGATNEKLFF.

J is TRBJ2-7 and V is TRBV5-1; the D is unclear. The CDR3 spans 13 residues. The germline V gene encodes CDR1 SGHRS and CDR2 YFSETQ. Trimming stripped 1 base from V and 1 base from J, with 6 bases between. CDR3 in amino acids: CASSLSLSYEQYF. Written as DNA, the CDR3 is TGCGCCAGCAGCTTGTCACTTTCCTACGAGCAGTACTTC. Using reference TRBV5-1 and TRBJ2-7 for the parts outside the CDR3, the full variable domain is KAGVTQTPRYLIKTRGQQVTLSCSPISGHRSVSWYQQTPGQGLQFLFEYFSETQRNKGNFPGRFSGRQFSNSRSEMNVSTLELGDSALYLCASSLSLSYEQYFGPGTRLTVT.

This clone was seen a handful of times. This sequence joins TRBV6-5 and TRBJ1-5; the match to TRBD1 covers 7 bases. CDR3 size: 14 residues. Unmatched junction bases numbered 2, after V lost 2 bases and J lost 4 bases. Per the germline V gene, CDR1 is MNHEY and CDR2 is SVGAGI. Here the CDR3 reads CASSYKGANQPQHF. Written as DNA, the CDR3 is TGTGCCAGCAGTTACAAGGGGGCGAATCAGCCCCAGCATTTT.

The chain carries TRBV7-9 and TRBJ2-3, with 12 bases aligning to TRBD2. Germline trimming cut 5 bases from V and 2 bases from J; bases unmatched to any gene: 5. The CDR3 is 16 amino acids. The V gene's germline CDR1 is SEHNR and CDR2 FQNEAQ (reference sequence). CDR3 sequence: CASSKTSGGFTDTQYF. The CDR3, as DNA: TGTGCCAGCAGCAAAACTAGCGGGGGGTTCACAGATACGCAGTATTTT. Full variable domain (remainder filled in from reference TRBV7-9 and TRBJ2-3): DTGVSQNPRHKITKRGQNVTFRCDPISEHNRLYWYRQTLGQGPEFLTYFQNEAQLEKSRLLSDRFSAERPKGSFSTLEIQRTEQGDSAMYLCASSKTSGGFTDTQYFGPGTRLTVL.

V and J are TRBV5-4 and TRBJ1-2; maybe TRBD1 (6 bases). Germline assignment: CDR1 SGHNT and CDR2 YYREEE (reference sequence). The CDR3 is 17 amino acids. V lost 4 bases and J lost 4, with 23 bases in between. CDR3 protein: CASSDSTGTSPPYGYTF. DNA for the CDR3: TGTGCCAGCAGCGACTCGACAGGCACTTCCCCCCCCTATGGCTACACCTTC.